This TCR beta chain derives from a study of Ad26.COV2.S vaccination and SARS-CoV-2 variants. The table came from immunoSEQ multiplex PCR; TCRdb's copy has only in-frame clones and leaves some out. The data contain approximately 350,000 clones, 83% of them singletons. The CDR3 is made up of 15 amino acids. V was clipped by 0 bases and J by 9 bases, with 19 bases between them. Germline CDR1 is SGHRS and CDR2 is YFSETQ. Treatment indicated: about 20 received Ad26.COV2.S at low or high dose, single or two shots; a few received placebo; per-sample allocation not given. Sampling took place 63 days after the first vaccine or placebo injection.

This chain links TRBV5-1 with TRBJ2-7, with a possible D match to TRBD2 (7 bases). The origin of this receptor is a person aged 18 to 65 who received the Ad26.COV2.S COVID-19 vaccine or a placebo. Sequenced material: peripheral blood, taken in a trial of Ad26.COV2.S vaccine versus placebo. The CDR3 spells CASSLEGGEGERQYF. CDR3 in DNA: TGCGCCAGCAGCTTGGAGGGGGGGGAGGGGGAAAGGCAGTACTTC.